Listed below are T cell receptor beta chains from one sample, sequenced in a study of T cells in Graves' hyperthyroidism and ophthalmopathy. A single record per CDR3 protein comes from TCRdb applying MiXCR to the multiplex PCR reads. In the table there are some 350,000 distinct CDR3 sequences, around 14% of which are singletons. The sequencing input was blood. The receptors were gathered from a woman aged 18-30 years with Graves' hyperthyroidism that later progressed to Graves' ophthalmopathy. The CDR3 runs from the conserved cysteine through the conserved F or W. Each record gives: J gene, V gene, CDR3 protein.

>TRBJ2-3|TRBV28
CASSLWSRLGSTDTQYF
>TRBJ2-5|TRBV7-9
CASSLKNDPPETQYF
>TRBJ1-1|TRBV4-1
CASTFRVGQRNTEAFF
>TRBJ1-2|TRBV11-2
CASKGQGSHGYTF
>TRBJ1-1|TRBV20-1
CSARHQANTEAFF
>TRBJ2-5|TRBV20-1
CSARDDRDSYQETQYF
>TRBJ2-1|TRBV7-8
CASSPLQGSDYYNEQFF
>TRBJ2-1|TRBV19
CASSGTLAGGQFF
>TRBJ2-3|TRBV2
CASSDPDTQYF
>TRBJ2-1|TRBV28
CASSSSRAGGPYNEQFF
>TRBJ2-2|TRBV19
CASSRAGGQNTGELFF
>TRBJ2-1|TRBV4-3
CASSQGPIADQGDEQFF
>TRBJ2-1|TRBV5-4
CASSRWAGTSGKNEQFF
>TRBJ2-1|TRBV7-9
CASSLVAGGPHNEQFF
>TRBJ2-1|TRBV12-3/TRBV12-4
CASSSLREGLEQFF
>TRBJ2-5|TRBV2
CASSLIEETQYF